Only a few counts were recorded for the clone carrying this T cell receptor beta chain. The CDR3 totals 14 residues. Deletions cut 3 bases from V and 1 base from J, with 9 bases between. Germline CDR1 reads MNHNS; CDR2 reads SASEGT. This entry comes from a study of blood T cell repertoires in COVID-19. Sequenced by immunoSEQ multiplex PCR; TCRdb stores in-frame clones only, minus some. The table has 160,000 or so clones, 80% to 90% seen once. Sequencing used peripheral blood. The sequence came from a woman between 45 and 65 years old with acute or convalescent COVID-19. This sequence joins TRBV6-1 and TRBJ1-1, with D uncertain. In nucleotides, the CDR3 is TGTGCCAGCAGTGACCGGGGAAGGAACACTGAAGCTTTCTTT. Translating it yields CASSDRGRNTEAFF.